The next 16 T cell receptor beta chains were all read from a single sample in a study of molecular identifiers for immune sequencing clone quantification. TCRdb recomputed calls from the PCR reads with MiXCR, one row per CDR3 protein. The sample lists approximately 590,000 distinct CDR3 sequences, roughly 23% occurring once. The sequenced material came from naive CD8+ T cells from blood, with Jurkat cell RNA spiked in. The subset was: FACS-sorted CD8+CD4-CCR7+CD45RA+ naive T cells. The source is a human donor in good health. Some libraries in this study had Jurkat cell RNA spiked in.

This clonotype was detected only a few times. The chain joins TRBV5-1 to TRBJ2-7, with TRBD2 identical over 10 bases. With V trimmed by 1 base and J by 5 bases, 6 bases remained unmatched. Per the germline V gene, CDR1 is SGHRS and CDR2 is YFSETQ. The CDR3 has 15 residues. CDR3 bases: TGCGCCAGCAGCTTGAAAGCGGGAGGGCAAGACGAGCAGTACTTC. Protein product: CASSLKAGGQDEQYF. Variable domain in full (rest from reference TRBV5-1 and TRBJ2-7): KAGVTQTPRYLIKTRGQQVTLSCSPISGHRSVSWYQQTPGQGLQFLFEYFSETQRNKGNFPGRFSGRQFSNSRSEMNVSTLELGDSALYLCASSLKAGGQDEQYFGPGTRLTVT.

The CDR3 reads CASSPPYPAGELGETQYF. CDR3 nucleotides: TGTGCCAGCTCACCACCCTACCCGGCAGGGGAGCTTGGCGAGACCCAGTACTTC. The V call is TRBV18, the J call TRBJ2-5; D perhaps matches TRBD1 (6 bases). Trimming took 0 bases from V and 5 from J, leaving 22 bases between them. Germline CDR1 reads KGHSH; CDR2 reads LQKENI. The CDR3 totals 18 residues. The full variable domain, rest sourced from reference TRBV18 and TRBJ2-5, is NAGVMQNPRHLVRRRGQEARLRCSPMKGHSHVYWYRQLPEEGLKFMVYLQKENIIDESGMPKERFSAEFPKEGPSILRIQQVVRGDSAAYFCASSPPYPAGELGETQYFGPGTRLLVL.

This clonotype was counted between two and nine times. The J gene is TRBJ2-3, the V gene TRBV19, with D perhaps TRBD2 (6 bases). This CDR3 has 15 amino acids. Per germline, CDR1 LNHDA and CDR2 SQIVND (reference sequence). V lost 10 bases, J lost 3 bases, and 20 bases lay in between. The CDR3 DNA reads TGTGCCACCGGGAGAGGGGAGGATGGGACAGATACGCAGTATTTT. It yields the protein CATGRGEDGTDTQYF.

This clonotype was recorded at least ten times. The chain recombines TRBV12-5 with TRBJ2-5; D is unresolved. The CDR3 length is 13 residues. The germline gives CDR1 LGHNT, CDR2 FRNRAP. Trimming took 6 bases from V and 2 from J, leaving 10 bases between them. Here the CDR3 reads CASGLDWQETQYF. CDR3 DNA sequence: TGTGCTAGTGGCCTAGACTGGCAAGAGACCCAGTACTTC.

Concerning this clonotype itself: A read error may be the cause here, since a much bigger clone is one base away. The chain is built from TRBV6-2 or TRBV6-3 and TRBJ2-3, with TRBD2 matching over 10 bases. Unmatched junction bases numbered 2, after V lost 6 bases and J lost 5 bases. Germline CDR1 reads MNHEY; CDR2 reads SVGEGT. The CDR3 has 13 amino acids. The CDR3 region is CASSLAGVDTQYF. CDR3 DNA sequence: TGTGCCAGCAGCCTAGCGGGGGTAGATACGCAGTATTTT.

This clonotype appeared many times. This chain connects TRBV25-1 to TRBJ2-7, with 9 positions matching TRBD1. The J segment lost 7 bases and the V segment lost 6 bases, leaving 4 bases of the junction unmatched. The CDR3 runs to 12 residues. Germline-derived CDR1 and CDR2 are MGHDK and SYGVNS. In nucleotides, the CDR3 is TGTGCCAGCAGGGACAGGGGTGAAGAGCAGTACTTC. Translated, it gives CASRDRGEEQYF.

V gene TRBV4-3 combines with J gene TRBJ2-3, with TRBD2 as a possible D gene (6 bases). The germline V and J ends were trimmed by 0 bases and 2 bases, with 18 bases remaining between them. The CDR3 covers 18 residues. Germline CDR1 and CDR2: LGHNA and YSLEER. CDR3 bases: TGCGCCAGCAGCCAAGATTTACTGGACTACCGTAACACAGATACGCAGTATTTT. Protein product: CASSQDLLDYRNTDTQYF.

Only a few counts were recorded for this clonotype. V is TRBV3-1 and J is TRBJ1-2; D not resolved. The germline V gene encodes CDR1 LGHDT and CDR2 YNNKEL (reference sequence). V lost 0 bases to trimming and J lost 1 base, with 15 bases between them. This CDR3 contains 17 residues. The CDR3 protein is CASSQEHRAEINYGYTF. CDR3 coding DNA: TGTGCCAGCAGCCAAGAACATCGGGCGGAGATTAACTATGGCTACACCTTC.

This clonotype showed up many times. The chain has TRBV2 and TRBJ1-1; 9 bases match TRBD1. Germline assignment: CDR1 SNHLY and CDR2 FYNNEI. This CDR3 spans 14 amino acids. V gave up 7 bases and J gave up 5 bases; unmatched junction bases: 8. This CDR3 is CASMNGQGRTEAFF. As DNA, the CDR3 is TGTGCCAGCATGAACGGACAGGGGAGGACTGAAGCTTTCTTT.

The chain joins TRBV7-3 to TRBJ2-1; 10 nucleotides match TRBD2. The CDR3 runs 15 residues. Germline assignment: CDR1 SGHTA and CDR2 FQGTGA. V shed 4 bases, J shed 7 bases, and the junction held 7 bases outside the gene matches. The CDR3 DNA reads as TGTGCCAGCAGCTGGCTAGCGGGAGTCGGAAATGAGCAGTTCTTC. It encodes CASSWLAGVGNEQFF.

This clonotype was observed many times. V usage is TRBV7-2 and J usage is TRBJ2-7; 13 bases align to TRBD2. Germline V CDR1 and CDR2: SGHTA, FQGNSA. The CDR3 is 15 amino acids. J was trimmed by 12 bases and V by 0 bases; bases with no gene match: 8. CDR3: CASSLAVGGLAGVYF. CDR3 in DNA: TGTGCCAGCAGCTTAGCGGTTGGCGGACTAGCGGGGGTGTACTTC. The entire variable domain, with the rest obtained from reference TRBV7-2 and TRBJ2-7, is as follows: GAGVSQSPSNKVTEKGKDVELRCDPISGHTALYWYRQSLGQGLEFLIYFQGNSAPDKSGLPSDRFSAERTGGSVSTLTIQRTQQEDSAVYLCASSLAVGGLAGVYFGPGTRLTVT.

This clonotype was counted between two and nine times. This may be a read error: a much more frequent sequence differs by one nucleotide. The chain joins TRBV30 to TRBJ2-7; D unclear. This CDR3 region has 14 residues. Germline values: CDR1 GTSNPN, CDR2 SVGIG (reference sequence). The CDR3 DNA reads TGTGCCTGGAGTGTACCGGAGAGCTCCTACGGGCAGTACTTC. Its translation: CAWSVPESSYGQYF.

This clonotype turned up a few times. The chain combines TRBV11-2 with TRBJ2-5; unclear D gene. Trimming left V 5 bases short and J 6 bases short, with 16 bases between. CDR3 length: 14 residues. Germline loops: CDR1 SGHAT, CDR2 FQNNGV. The CDR3 sequence is CASSPRSYQQTQYF. CDR3 DNA sequence: TGTGCCAGCAGCCCCCGGTCCTATCAGCAGACCCAGTACTTC.

This clonotype was seen at least ten times. The chain couples TRBV5-8 to TRBJ2-5, with D unresolved. Germline V gene data show CDR1 as SGHTS and CDR2 as YDEGEE. This CDR3 is built from 14 residues. Between the trimmed V and J ends, which lost 5 bases and 4 bases, there was a span of 15 bases. The CDR3 sequence: CASRLGWGRETQYF. The CDR3 DNA is TGTGCCAGCAGGCTGGGCTGGGGTAGAGAGACCCAGTACTTC.

Points on this clonotype: The junction shows a germline mismatch at one end, possibly a read error. The chain links TRBV18 to TRBJ2-3; D remains unclear. The CDR3 consists of 13 residues. The germline V gene encodes CDR1 KGHSH and CDR2 LQKENI. The CDR3 protein is CAISQDNTDTQYF. CDR3 DNA sequence: TGTGCCATCTCACAAGACAACACAGATACGCAGTATTTT.

Remarks on this clonotype: Just one base apart from a much larger clone, this may be a read error. The chain employs TRBV11-2 and TRBJ2-5; either TRBD1 or TRBD2 may supply D (5 bases each). CDR3 size: 14 residues. V was cut by 4 bases and J by 4 bases, with 13 bases left in between. Germline V gene data show CDR1 as SGHAT and CDR2 as FQNNGV. The CDR3 reads CASSWGPVLETQYF. CDR3 nucleotides: TGTGCCAGCAGCTGGGGACCGGTCTTAGAGACCCAGTACTTC.